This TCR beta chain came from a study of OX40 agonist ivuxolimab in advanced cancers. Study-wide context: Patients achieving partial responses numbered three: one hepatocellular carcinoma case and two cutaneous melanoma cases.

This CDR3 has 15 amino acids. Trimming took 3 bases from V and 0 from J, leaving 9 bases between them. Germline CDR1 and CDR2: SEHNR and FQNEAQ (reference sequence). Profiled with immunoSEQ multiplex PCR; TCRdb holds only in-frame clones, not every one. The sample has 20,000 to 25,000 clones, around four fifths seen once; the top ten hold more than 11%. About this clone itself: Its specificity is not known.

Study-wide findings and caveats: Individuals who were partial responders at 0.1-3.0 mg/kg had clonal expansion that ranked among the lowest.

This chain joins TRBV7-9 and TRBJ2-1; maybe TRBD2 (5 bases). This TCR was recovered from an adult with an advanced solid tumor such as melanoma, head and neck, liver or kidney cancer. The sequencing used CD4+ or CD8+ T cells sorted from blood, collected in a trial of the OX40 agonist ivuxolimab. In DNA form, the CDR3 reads TGTGCCAGCAGCTTTTCGGGGAGCTCCTACAATGAGCAGTTCTTC. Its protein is CASSFSGSSYNEQFF.